Presented here are 17 T cell receptor beta chains from one specimen sequenced in a study of T cells in Graves' hyperthyroidism and ophthalmopathy. What was amplified from RNA transcripts were TCR beta CDR3 regions. Researchers ran a first-round RT-PCR on the TCR CDR3 using the HTBI primer set. MiXCR, run by TCRdb on the multiplex PCR reads, gives a single entry per CDR3 protein. The sample contains about 640,000 distinct CDR3 sequences, less than 25% of which appear only once. The sample consisted of blood. The source of these receptors is a man aged 30 to 45 with Graves' ophthalmopathy.

This clonotype was counted many times. The J gene is TRBJ2-3, the V gene TRBV9; D may be TRBD2 (6 bases). V dropped 2 bases and J dropped 4 bases, with 20 bases sitting between them. The germline CDR1 and CDR2 sequences are SGDLS and YYNGEE. The CDR3 extends over 17 amino acids. CDR3 in amino acids: CASSVGPTRGVADTQYF. CDR3 coding DNA: TGTGCCAGCAGCGTGGGTCCGACTAGAGGTGTTGCAGATACGCAGTATTTT.

This clonotype has a count of ten or more. The chain has TRBV5-1 and TRBJ2-7; TRBD2 matches at 8 bases. Germline lookup yields CDR1 SGHRS and CDR2 YFSETQ. This CDR3 spans 14 amino acids. V was pared by 4 bases and J by 3 bases, with 6 bases of the junction left unmatched. CDR3 DNA sequence: TGCGCCAGCAGCGCCGGGACTAGGGGCTACGAGCAGTACTTC. Encoded protein: CASSAGTRGYEQYF.

The CDR3 DNA reads TGCGCCAGCAGCTCTAGAACCGGGGGGGCGGAGACCCAGTACTTC. It translates to CASSSRTGGAETQYF. This chain uses TRBV4-1 with TRBJ2-5, with TRBD2 matching 8 bases. V shed 5 bases and J 5 bases; nucleotides not matched to a gene: 10. CDR1 and CDR2 (germline): MGHRA, YSYEKL. This CDR3 has 15 residues.

Only a few counts were recorded for this clonotype. V gene TRBV6-2 or TRBV6-3 combines with J gene TRBJ2-3; the match to TRBD2 covers 11 bases. This CDR3 spans 21 amino acids. Germline values: CDR1 MNHEY, CDR2 SVGEGT. The V and J ends lost 3 bases and 0 bases, in that order; junction bases with no gene match: 17. The CDR3 nucleotides read TGTGCCAGCAGTTATTTTTCCGGGACTAGCGGAACTATTACTAGCACAGATACGCAGTATTTT. Protein: CASSYFSGTSGTITSTDTQYF.

This clonotype turned up a few times. CDR3 sequence reads: CASRTTGDDEQFF. In DNA form, the CDR3 reads TGTGCCAGCAGAACGACAGGGGACGATGAGCAGTTCTTC. The chain carries TRBV11-2 and TRBJ2-1, with 8 bases fitting TRBD1. Losses at the gene ends were 6 bases for V and 8 bases for J; bases not matched to a gene: 6. The CDR3 sequence is 13 residues long. Germline lookup yields CDR1 SGHAT and CDR2 FQNNGV.

This chain connects TRBV20-1 to TRBJ2-3; 7 nucleotides align to TRBD1. In germline, CDR1 is DFQATT, CDR2 SNEGSKA (reference sequence). The trim removed 0 bases at V and 2 bases at J, leaving 8 bases unmatched. CDR3 length: 16 residues. The CDR3, as DNA: TGCAGTGCTAGAGATCCCGACAGGGCGGTCACAGATACGCAGTATTTT. Translating it yields CSARDPDRAVTDTQYF.

The V gene is TRBV7-8, the J gene TRBJ2-7; D might be TRBD1 (6 bases). The CDR3 runs 18 residues. The germline CDR1 and CDR2 sequences are SGHVS and FQNEAQ. V shed 5 bases and J shed 2 bases, with 25 bases lying between them. The CDR3 DNA follows: TGTGCCAGCAGCGGACGACGGGACACCGGTTGGGCAACCTACGAGCAGTACTTC. Translation: CASSGRRDTGWATYEQYF.

This clonotype was observed a few times. Written as DNA, the CDR3 is TGTGCCAGCAGGGAGGGTTGGCGGGAGGACCCCTCCGATGAGCAGTTCTTC. The encoded protein is CASREGWREDPSDEQFF. V and J are TRBV7-9 and TRBJ2-1, with TRBD2 identical over 8 bases. CDR3 size: 17 residues. With V trimmed by 6 bases and J by 8 bases, 18 bases remained unmatched. Germline V CDR1 and CDR2: SEHNR, FQNEAQ (reference sequence).

This clonotype has a handful of counts. J is TRBJ1-2 and V is TRBV6-1, with unresolved D. CDR3 size: 13 residues. With 7 bases removed from V and 0 bases from J, the gap between germline ends came to 9 bases. Germline CDR1 and CDR2: MNHNS and SASEGT. The CDR3 bases are TGTGCCAGCAAGGCCCCAGCTAACTATGGCTACACCTTC. Its protein is CASKAPANYGYTF.

The sample holds a few counts of this clonotype. The chain uses TRBV20-1 and TRBJ2-2; 14 positions match TRBD2. The CDR3 consists of 15 residues. J was trimmed by 4 bases and V by 5 bases; bases with no gene match: 3. From germline, CDR1 is DFQATT and CDR2 SNEGSKA (reference sequence). CDR3 DNA: TGCAGTGCTGGAGGGACTAGCGGGAGCACCGGGGAGCTGTTTTTT. It is translated as CSAGGTSGSTGELFF.

V gene TRBV20-1 combines with J gene TRBJ2-3; possibly TRBD1 for D (7 bases). Trimming left V 1 base short and J 2 bases short, with 13 bases between. CDR3 size: 15 residues. Germline CDR1 and CDR2: DFQATT and SNEGSKA (reference sequence). The CDR3: CSARGARGVTDTQYF. The CDR3 nucleotides read TGCAGTGCTAGAGGAGCCAGGGGGGTCACAGATACGCAGTATTTT.

The V and J genes are TRBV20-1 and TRBJ2-4; a weak D match, TRBD2 (5 bases). The germline V gene encodes CDR1 DFQATT and CDR2 SNEGSKA (reference sequence). The CDR3 extends over 16 amino acids. The V end was cut by 4 bases, the J end by 1 base, with 17 bases between. The CDR3 DNA reads TGCAGTGCTAAGGGTAAACCCCGCGGGGCCAAAAACATTCAGTACTTC. It encodes CSAKGKPRGAKNIQYF.

This chain connects TRBV20-1 to TRBJ2-5, with unresolved D. The V end was cut by 2 bases, the J end by 3 bases, with 4 bases between. This CDR3 is 11 amino acids long. Germline CDR1 reads DFQATT; CDR2 reads SNEGSKA (reference sequence). The CDR3 region has the DNA TGCAGTGCTAGAACAGAAGAGACCCAGTACTTC. Translating it yields CSARTEETQYF.

This clonotype was detected a few times. The chain employs TRBV9 and TRBJ2-5; 9 bases agree with TRBD1. J was trimmed by 5 bases and V by 3 bases; bases with no gene match: 8. Germline lookup yields CDR1 SGDLS and CDR2 YYNGEE. This CDR3 comprises 15 residues. As DNA, the CDR3 is TGTGCCAGCAGCGCCAGGACAGGGGTGGACGAGACCCAGTACTTC. This translates into CASSARTGVDETQYF.

The gene calls are TRBV14 and TRBJ1-1, with D unclear. The CDR3 runs 14 residues. The germline V and J ends were trimmed by 4 bases and 9 bases, with 18 bases remaining between them. Germline values: CDR1 SGHDN, CDR2 FVKESK. CDR3 in amino acids: CASSPQAITEKAFF. CDR3 coding DNA: TGTGCCAGCAGCCCCCAGGCTATAACCGAAAAAGCTTTCTTT.

This clonotype was counted between two and nine times. V usage is TRBV7-9 and J usage is TRBJ2-3, with no clear D. V was cut by 5 bases and J by 3 bases, with 18 bases left in between. The CDR3 length is 16 residues. Germline CDR1 is SEHNR and CDR2 is FQNEAQ (reference sequence). The CDR3 here is CASSPPPKGSTDTQYF. In DNA form, the CDR3 reads TGTGCCAGCAGCCCCCCCCCGAAGGGCTCAACAGATACGCAGTATTTT.

This clonotype was counted at least ten times. The gene calls are TRBV12-3 or TRBV12-4 and TRBJ1-1; TRBD1 is a possible D gene (5 bases). This CDR3 is 14 amino acids long. V was clipped by 3 bases and J by 5 bases, with 13 bases between them. The CDR3: CASSFGGGGTEAFF. DNA of the CDR3: TGTGCCAGCAGTTTCGGGGGAGGTGGAACTGAAGCTTTCTTT.